The next 18 T cell receptor beta chains were all read from a single sample in a study of blood T cell repertoires in acute mononucleosis. TCRdb's copy holds only in-frame clones and misses some; the assay was immunoSEQ multiplex PCR. Of about 1,500 clones listed, nearly 25% are singletons. The time point was: convalescence about 6 months (5-8 months) after acute presentation (visit 7). The source was EBV YVL epitope tetramer+ CD8+ T cells sorted from PBMCs, collected during convalescence from infectious mononucleosis. Documented subset: CD8 T cells binding a tetramer with EBV BRLF1 109-117 peptide (YVL-BR). These receptor sequences come from a woman between 18 and 29 years old with infectious mononucleosis caused by EBV.

This clone turned up a few times. V and J are TRBV5-6 and TRBJ2-1, with a weak D call TRBD2 (5 bases). The V end was cut by 4 bases, the J end by 8 bases, with 10 bases between. Germline V CDR1 and CDR2: SGHDT, YYEEEE. The CDR3 totals 12 residues. CDR3 sequence reads: CASSRYSDEQFF. Here the CDR3 DNA reads TGTGCCAGCAGCCGCTATAGCGATGAGCAGTTCTTC.

In its sample, this clone was seen once. Germline is not matched at one junction end, which may reflect a read error. J is TRBJ2-3 and V is TRBV6-5; weak D call: TRBD1 (5 bases). Per germline, CDR1 MNHEY and CDR2 SVGAGI. CDR3 length: 15 amino acids. The CDR3 sequence is CGSSALLGAASTQYF. Written as DNA, the CDR3 is TGTGGCAGCAGTGCCCTACTTGGGGCAGCGTCGACGCAGTATTTT.

On this clone itself: At one boundary the junction diverges from the germline segment, which might be a read error. The chain combines TRBV29-1 with TRBJ2-1; 9 bases fit TRBD1. There are 21 residues in the CDR3. Germline CDR1 and CDR2: SQVTM and ANQGSEA. Here the CDR3 reads CSVGGTGCGTCGAYSYNELFF. CDR3 sequence (DNA): TGCAGCGTAGGAGGGACAGGGTGCGGGACTTGCGGGGCATACTCCTACAATGAGCTGTTCTTC.

This clone was observed a few times. A far larger clone is off by one base, so a read error is likely. The chain combines TRBV4-2 with TRBJ1-1; 10 nucleotides line up with TRBD1. CDR1 is LGHNA, CDR2 YNFKEQ, per germline. The CDR3 covers 16 residues. Trimming took 0 bases from V and 4 from J; bases not matched to a gene: 5. CDR3 loop: CASSQDDRGLSTEAFF. In DNA form, the CDR3 reads TGTGCCAGCAGCCAAGACGACAGGGGGCTGAGCACTGAAGCTTTCTTT.

For this clone: Other DNA sequences within the sample encode an identical CDR3. The CDR3 DNA reads TGCAGCGTCGGCGGGACAGGGTCCGGGGCTAGCGGGGCATACTCCTACAATGAGCAGTTCTTC. It codes for CSVGGTGSGASGAYSYNEQFF. The J gene is TRBJ2-1, the V gene TRBV29-1, with D tentatively TRBD1 or TRBD2 (9 bases each). Trimming took off 6 bases at V and 0 bases at J, with 33 bases between the two ends. The CDR3 length is 21 residues. Germline CDR1 SQVTM, CDR2 ANQGSEA.

This clone was seen more than once but under ten times. This chain uses TRBV5-6 with TRBJ2-5; D possibly uses TRBD1 or TRBD2 (5 bases each). CDR1 and CDR2 from the germline V gene are SGHDT and YYEEEE. Trimming removed 3 bases at V and 7 bases at J, with 16 bases between. This CDR3 is built from 14 residues. For the CDR3, the DNA is TGTGCCAGCAGCTCTTGGGACGCCGCTGGGACCCAGTACTTC. Its translation is CASSSWDAAGTQYF. Variable domain in full (rest from reference TRBV5-6 and TRBJ2-5): DAGVTQSPTHLIKTRGQQVTLRCSPKSGHDTVSWYQQALGQGPQFIFQYYEEEERQRGNFPDRFSGHQFPNYSSELNVNALLLGDSALYLCASSSWDAAGTQYFGPGTRLLVL.

The chain couples TRBV29-1 to TRBJ2-1; 13 bases align to TRBD2. Germline V gene sequence: CDR1 SQVTM, CDR2 ANQGSEA. The CDR3 covers 21 residues. The CDR3 is CIVGGTVSGTSGAYSYNEQFF. CDR3 nucleotide sequence: TGCATCGTAGGAGGGACAGTGTCCGGGACTAGCGGGGCATACTCCTACAATGAGCAGTTCTTC.

This clone has at least ten counts. The J gene is TRBJ2-7, the V gene TRBV9, with TRBD2 matching over 10 bases. Losses at the gene ends were 4 bases for V and 5 bases for J; bases not matched to a gene: 9. Germline CDR1 is SGDLS and CDR2 is YYNGEE. This CDR3 has 15 amino acids. DNA of the CDR3: TGTGCCAGCAGCTTAGTCCTAGCGGGAGTTCACGAGCAGTACTTC. Translation: CASSLVLAGVHEQYF.

Comment on this clone: This likely came from a read error, as a far larger clone is one base away. The gene calls are TRBV6-1 and TRBJ1-2, with TRBD1 matching 11 bases. The CDR3 has 12 residues. From germline, CDR1 is MNHNS and CDR2 SASEGT. The CDR3 is CASSWTGGGYIF. CDR3 coding DNA: TGTGCCAGCAGTTGGACAGGGGGCGGCTACATCTTC.

This chain joins TRBV7-2 and TRBJ2-3; D call uncertain. There are 11 residues in the CDR3. CDR1 and CDR2 from the germline V gene are SGHTA and FQGNSA. V shed 7 bases and J shed 6 bases, with 8 bases lying between them. CDR3 DNA: TGTGCCAGCACCCTAGGGGATACGCAGTATTTT. Translating it yields CASTLGDTQYF.

The chain carries TRBV29-1 and TRBJ2-1, with D tentatively TRBD1 or TRBD2 (6 bases each). With 6 bases removed from V and 0 bases from J, the gap between germline ends came to 12 bases. Germline values: CDR1 SQVTM, CDR2 ANQGSEA. The length of the CDR3 is 14 residues. CDR3 DNA: TGCAGCGTAGGAGGGACATACTCCTACAATGAGCAGTTCTTC. Translating gives CSVGGTYSYNEQFF.

This clone is large (0.1 to 1%). The chain couples TRBV6-5 to TRBJ2-1; 11 nucleotides align to TRBD2. This CDR3 has 15 residues. The germline V gene encodes CDR1 MNHEY and CDR2 SVGAGI. V was clipped by 6 bases and J by 4 bases; unmatched bases: 5. The CDR3 DNA follows: TGTGCCAGCAGACAACTAGCGGGAGAGTACAATGAGCAGTTCTTC. Translation gives CASRQLAGEYNEQFF.

Comments on this clone: Only one base separates this from a far larger clonotype, so it likely reflects a read error. The genes are TRBV15 and TRBJ2-2, with D perhaps TRBD1 (5 bases). Deletions cut 8 bases from V and 2 bases from J, with 12 bases between. The CDR3 contains 14 residues. The germline V gene has CDR1 LNHNV and CDR2 YYDKDF (reference sequence). CDR3 residues: CATWIQGNTGELFF. Written as DNA, the CDR3 is TGTGCCACCTGGATCCAGGGAAACACCGGGGAGCTGTTTTTT. The complete variable domain, with remaining parts taken from reference TRBV15 and TRBJ2-2, reads DAMVIQNPRYQVTQFGKPVTLSCSQTLNHNVMYWYQQKSSQAPKLLFHYYDKDFNNEADTPDNFQSRRPNTSFCFLDIRSPGLGDTAMYLCATWIQGNTGELFFGEGSRLTVL.

Of note for this clone: This probably arose from a read error, given a far larger clone one base away. Other DNA variants within this sample encode the same CDR3. This rearrangement joins TRBV27 to TRBJ2-1, with 7 bases fitting TRBD2. CDR1 MNHEY and CDR2 SMNVEV come from the germline V gene (reference sequence). The CDR3 contains 16 residues. Unmatched junction bases numbered 12, after V lost 0 bases and J lost 10 bases. CDR3 residues: CASSLSIREALYEQFF. Here the CDR3 DNA reads TGTGCCAGCAGTTTATCGATCCGGGAGGCTCTCTACGAGCAGTTCTTC.

This clone was observed a few times. This chain uses TRBV29-1 with TRBJ2-3; 10 bases map to TRBD2. CDR3 length: 17 amino acids. J was trimmed by 5 bases and V by 3 bases; bases with no gene match: 14. Germline CDR1 and CDR2: SQVTM and ANQGSEA. The CDR3 DNA sequence: TGCAGCGTTGATCCCATCGAAGCGGGAGGGCCGAAAGATACGCAGTATTTT. As protein: CSVDPIEAGGPKDTQYF.

V usage is TRBV11-3 and J usage is TRBJ2-1; D is perhaps TRBD2 (5 bases). Germline loops: CDR1 SGHNT, CDR2 YENEEA. With 5 bases removed from V and 4 bases from J, the gap between germline ends came to 15 bases. The CDR3 covers 15 residues. The CDR3 sequence: CASSPDPTGYNEQFF. Written as DNA, the CDR3 is TGTGCCAGCAGCCCCGACCCCACGGGGTACAATGAGCAGTTCTTC.

This clone was found a few times. The rearrangement joins TRBV28 to TRBJ1-1; 8 nucleotides agree with TRBD1. The ends lost 6 bases at V and 4 bases at J; junction bases unmatched: 4. The CDR3 extends over 13 amino acids. In germline, CDR1 is MDHEN, CDR2 SYDVKM. The CDR3 spells CASSAGGGTEAFF. Written as DNA, the CDR3 is TGTGCCAGCAGCGCAGGGGGCGGCACTGAAGCTTTCTTT.

This clone was detected ten times or more. This chain joins TRBV13 and TRBJ2-1, with a tentative D call TRBD2 (5 bases). The CDR3 is 15 residues long. The V end lost 5 bases, the J end lost 4 bases, and 15 bases lay between the germline ends. Germline CDR1 is PRHDT and CDR2 is FYEKMQ (reference sequence). CDR3 region: CASSPDPTGYNEQFF. The CDR3 DNA reads TGTGCCAGCAGCCCCGACCCCACGGGGTACAATGAGCAGTTCTTC.